A single sample gave rise to the 18 T cell receptor beta chains below, sequenced in a study of blood T cell repertoires in COVID-19. Generated by immunoSEQ multiplex PCR, the TCRdb table keeps only in-frame clones and is missing some. The repertoire holds about 150,000 clones, with 70% to 90% as singletons. What was sequenced was peripheral blood. The source of these receptors is a woman aged 45-65 years with acute or convalescent COVID-19.

In nucleotides, the CDR3 is TGTGCCAGCAGCGCAGGGGCGAGGGTGAACACTGAAGCTTTCTTT. Protein: CASSAGARVNTEAFF. This chain connects TRBV11-2 to TRBJ1-1; weak D call: TRBD1 (6 bases). CDR3 length: 15 residues. With 5 bases removed from V and 0 bases from J, the gap between germline ends came to 13 bases. Germline V gene sequence: CDR1 SGHAT, CDR2 FQNNGV.

The rearrangement joins TRBV27 to TRBJ2-3; 8 nucleotides line up with TRBD2. From germline, CDR1 is MNHEY and CDR2 SMNVEV (reference sequence). CDR3 length: 14 amino acids. Germline trimming cut 2 bases from V and 4 bases from J; bases unmatched to any gene: 2. CDR3 in amino acids: CASSLERGPDTQYF. Written as DNA, the CDR3 is TGTGCCAGCAGTTTAGAGCGGGGGCCAGATACGCAGTATTTT.

The V and J genes are TRBV6-5 and TRBJ2-2; D is possibly TRBD1 (5 bases). The germline gives CDR1 MNHEY, CDR2 SVGAGI. The CDR3 spans 15 residues. Trimming left V 10 bases short and J 0 bases short, with 15 bases between. Here the CDR3 reads CATRRTGANTGELFF. CDR3 bases: TGTGCCACCCGACGAACAGGAGCGAACACCGGGGAGCTGTTTTTT.

This rearrangement joins TRBV28 to TRBJ2-3; maybe TRBD1 (5 bases). Trimming removed 8 bases at V and 0 bases at J, with 15 bases between. Germline loops: CDR1 MDHEN, CDR2 SYDVKM. The CDR3 spans 15 residues. The CDR3 sequence is CASSLQDYSTDTQYF. The CDR3 DNA follows: TGTGCCAGCTCTTTACAGGATTATAGCACAGATACGCAGTATTTT.

The chain joins TRBV5-4 to TRBJ1-5; TRBD1 is a possible D gene (6 bases). CDR1 and CDR2 (germline): SGHNT, YYREEE (reference sequence). V dropped 0 bases and J dropped 5 bases, with 18 bases sitting between them. The CDR3 extends over 17 amino acids. CDR3 in DNA: TGTGCCAGCAGCTTGGGGGGAGGGGGGCGACTAGATCAGCCCCAGCATTTT. Translation gives CASSLGGGGRLDQPQHF.

The chain combines TRBV28 with TRBJ1-5; 11 bases map to TRBD1. V was clipped by 6 bases and J by 6 bases; unmatched bases: 7. The CDR3 loop spans 15 amino acids. The germline CDR1 and CDR2 sequences are MDHEN and SYDVKM. This CDR3 reads CASSWTGGNVQPQHF. In DNA, the CDR3 is TGTGCCAGCAGCTGGACAGGGGGCAACGTTCAGCCCCAGCATTTT.

The genes are TRBV7-2 and TRBJ1-5; D is possibly TRBD1 (5 bases). CDR1 is SGHTA and CDR2 is FQGNSA in the germline V gene. V lost 4 bases to trimming and J lost 5 bases, with 12 bases between them. The CDR3 spans 14 residues. CDR3 sequence (DNA): TGTGCCAGCAGCTCACACCCGGGGGATCAGCCCCAGCATTTT. It translates to CASSSHPGDQPQHF. The full variable domain, completed using reference TRBV7-2 and TRBJ1-5, is GAGVSQSPSNKVTEKGKDVELRCDPISGHTALYWYRQSLGQGLEFLIYFQGNSAPDKSGLPSDRFSAERTGGSVSTLTIQRTQQEDSAVYLCASSSHPGDQPQHFGDGTRLSIL.

The V and J genes are TRBV7-3 and TRBJ1-1; D may be TRBD1 (5 bases). V shed 4 bases and J shed 1 base, with 10 bases lying between them. This CDR3 spans 14 amino acids. Germline lookup yields CDR1 SGHTA and CDR2 FQGTGA. CDR3 DNA sequence: TGTGCCAGCAGCTCAGGACAAACGAACACTGAAGCTTTCTTT. Amino acid sequence: CASSSGQTNTEAFF.

Worth noting for this clone: Other DNA sequences within the sample encode an identical CDR3. CDR3 nucleotide sequence: TGTGCCTGGAGTAGGGGGAATGAAAAACTGTTTTTT. Residues: CAWSRGNEKLFF. The V and J genes are TRBV30 and TRBJ1-4; TRBD1 might be the D (6 bases). Trimming shortened V by 2 bases and J by 5 bases, and 6 bases separated the two germline ends. CDR3 size: 12 residues. Germline assignment: CDR1 GTSNPN and CDR2 SVGIG (reference sequence).

The chain joins TRBV28 to TRBJ1-1, with 9 bases aligning to TRBD1. This CDR3 has 16 residues. The germline gives CDR1 MDHEN, CDR2 SYDVKM. The V gene end was trimmed by 4 bases and the J gene end by 5 bases; junction bases not matched to a gene: 11. CDR3 sequence (DNA): TGTGCCAGCAGTTCCCTTTCACAGGGGGCGAGGACTGAAGCTTTCTTT. It encodes CASSSLSQGARTEAFF. Full variable domain (remainder filled in from reference TRBV28 and TRBJ1-1): DVKVTQSSRYLVKRTGEKVFLECVQDMDHENMFWYRQDPGLGLRLIYFSYDVKMKEKGDIPEGYSVSREKKERFSLILESASTNQTSMYLCASSSLSQGARTEAFFGQGTRLTVV.

The gene calls are TRBV6-7 and TRBJ2-5; D unclear. TRBV6-7 is an open reading frame, and its role is uncertain. The V gene lost 6 bases and the J gene lost 3 bases, with 17 bases spanning the gap. The CDR3 sequence is 15 residues long. The CDR3 sequence is CASRPSLEGEETQYF. The CDR3 region has the DNA TGTGCCAGCAGACCTTCATTGGAAGGAGAAGAGACCCAGTACTTC.

This clone has only one observation. Other DNA sequences of this sample code for an identical CDR3. The chain links TRBV11-2 to TRBJ2-3; 9 bases match TRBD1. The ends lost 1 base at V and 1 base at J; junction bases unmatched: 0. From germline, CDR1 is SGHAT and CDR2 FQNNGV. The CDR3 is 15 amino acids. CDR3 residues: CASSLGTGGTDTQYF. The CDR3 DNA reads TGTGCCAGCAGCTTAGGGACAGGGGGCACAGATACGCAGTATTTT.

The chain employs TRBV7-2 and TRBJ1-4; the match to TRBD1 covers 9 bases. Germline assignment: CDR1 SGHTA and CDR2 FQGNSA. The V segment lost 5 bases and the J segment 12 bases; nucleotides outside the gene matches: 7. The CDR3 runs to 13 residues. Here the CDR3 reads CASSPDRGRELFF. As DNA, the CDR3 is TGTGCCAGCAGCCCGGACAGGGGCCGTGAACTGTTTTTT.

This rearrangement joins TRBV9 to TRBJ1-3; 10 positions match TRBD1. The CDR3 is 16 amino acids. Looked up from germline, CDR1 is SGDLS and CDR2 is YYNGEE. With 1 base clipped from V and 5 bases from J, the junction kept 6 bases outside the gene matches. The CDR3 DNA reads TGTGCCAGCAGCGTATCGGGACAGGGGAAAAGAAACACCATATATTTT. Encoded protein: CASSVSGQGKRNTIYF.

V gene TRBV28 combines with J gene TRBJ1-5; weak D call: TRBD1 (5 bases). The germline V gene has CDR1 MDHEN and CDR2 SYDVKM. The CDR3 extends over 12 amino acids. CDR3 bases: TGTGCTTCCGGGGGAGGCAATCAGCCCCAGCATTTT. It translates to CASGGGNQPQHF.

The chain employs TRBV7-9 and TRBJ2-3; tentative D call: TRBD1 (6 bases). This CDR3 has 12 residues. Trimming left V 2 bases short and J 10 bases short, with 10 bases between. The germline CDR1 and CDR2 sequences are SEHNR and FQNEAQ (reference sequence). CDR3: CASSLPGVAQYF. The CDR3 DNA reads as TGTGCCAGCAGCTTACCAGGGGTAGCGCAGTATTTT. The full variable domain, in which reference TRBV7-9 and TRBJ2-3 provide the parts outside the CDR3, is DTGVSQNPRHKITKRGQNVTFRCDPISEHNRLYWYRQTLGQGPEFLTYFQNEAQLEKSRLLSDRFSAERPKGSFSTLEIQRTEQGDSAMYLCASSLPGVAQYFGPGTRLTVL.

The chain combines TRBV7-6 with TRBJ1-2; the D is unclear. CDR3 size: 15 residues. The V gene lost 2 bases and the J gene lost 1 base, with 11 bases spanning the gap. Germline CDR1 reads SGHVS; CDR2 reads FNYEAQ. DNA for the CDR3: TGTGCCAGCAGCTTACTTTCCCCTAATAACTATGGCTACACCTTC. Translating gives CASSLLSPNNYGYTF.

The rearrangement links TRBV5-1 to TRBJ1-4, with D unresolved. The CDR3 covers 14 residues. Per the germline V gene, CDR1 is SGHRS and CDR2 is YFSETQ. Trimming removed 2 bases at V and 4 bases at J, with 9 bases between. CDR3 region: CASSLRDDNEKLFF. The CDR3 DNA follows: TGCGCCAGCAGCTTACGGGATGATAATGAAAAACTGTTTTTT.